One TCR beta chain is described in this entry. This sample was included in a study of blood T cell repertoires in COVID-19. In the study overall: The study drew acute and convalescent COVID-19 samples from the United States, Italy and Spain.

Some clones are missing from TCRdb's copy, which holds only in-frame ones; the method was immunoSEQ multiplex PCR. The table has roughly 230,000 clones, 90% seen once. The CDR3 length is 15 residues. Trimming removed 3 bases from V and 0 bases from J, with 8 bases in between. Germline CDR1 and CDR2: LNHDA and SQIVND (reference sequence). The chain is built from TRBV19 and TRBJ2-2, with TRBD1 as a possible D gene (5 bases). Specimen: peripheral blood. The TCR comes from a woman in her sixties or seventies with COVID-19, enrolled during active disease. CDR3 nucleotide sequence: TGTGCCAGTAGTATCGGCAGGGCGAACACCGGGGAGCTGTTTTTT. This translates into CASSIGRANTGELFF.